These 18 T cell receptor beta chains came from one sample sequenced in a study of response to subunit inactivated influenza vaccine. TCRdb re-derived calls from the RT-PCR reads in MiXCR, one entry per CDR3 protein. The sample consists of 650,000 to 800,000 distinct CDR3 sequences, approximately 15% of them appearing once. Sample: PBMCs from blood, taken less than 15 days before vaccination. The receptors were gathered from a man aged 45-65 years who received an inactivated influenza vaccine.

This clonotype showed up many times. CDR3 residues: CASSLRQGVSYEQYF. The CDR3 coding sequence is TGTGCCAGCAGCCTCCGTCAAGGGGTCTCCTACGAGCAGTACTTC. The genes are TRBV3-1 and TRBJ2-7; D is perhaps TRBD1 (5 bases). V gave up 4 bases and J gave up 0 bases, with 13 bases separating them. The CDR3 loop spans 15 amino acids. Germline loops: CDR1 LGHDT, CDR2 YNNKEL (reference sequence).

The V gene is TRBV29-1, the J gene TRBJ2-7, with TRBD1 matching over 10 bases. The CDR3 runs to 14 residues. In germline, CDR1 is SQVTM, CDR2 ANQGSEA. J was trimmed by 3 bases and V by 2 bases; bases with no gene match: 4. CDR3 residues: CSVEIRDRGYEQYF. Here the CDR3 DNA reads TGCAGCGTTGAAATCCGGGACAGGGGCTACGAGCAGTACTTC.

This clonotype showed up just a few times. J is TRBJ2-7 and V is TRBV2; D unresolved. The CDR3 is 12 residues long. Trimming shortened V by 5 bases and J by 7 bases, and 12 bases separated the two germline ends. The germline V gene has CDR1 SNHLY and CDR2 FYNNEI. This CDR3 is CASSPRWGEQYF. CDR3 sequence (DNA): TGTGCCAGCAGTCCGAGGTGGGGAGAGCAGTACTTC.

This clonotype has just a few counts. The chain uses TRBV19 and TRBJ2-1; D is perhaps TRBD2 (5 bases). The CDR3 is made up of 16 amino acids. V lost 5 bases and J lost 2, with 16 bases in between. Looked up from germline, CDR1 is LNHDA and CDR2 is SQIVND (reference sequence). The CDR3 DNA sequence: TGTGCCAGTAGTGTCGACGGAGGCACCCCCTACAATGAGCAGTTCTTC. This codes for CASSVDGGTPYNEQFF.

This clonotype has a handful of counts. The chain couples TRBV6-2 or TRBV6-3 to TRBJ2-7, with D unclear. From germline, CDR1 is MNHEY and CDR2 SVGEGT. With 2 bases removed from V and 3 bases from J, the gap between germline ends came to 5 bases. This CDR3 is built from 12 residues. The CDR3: CASSYPVYEQYF. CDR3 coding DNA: TGTGCCAGCAGTTACCCAGTCTACGAGCAGTACTTC.

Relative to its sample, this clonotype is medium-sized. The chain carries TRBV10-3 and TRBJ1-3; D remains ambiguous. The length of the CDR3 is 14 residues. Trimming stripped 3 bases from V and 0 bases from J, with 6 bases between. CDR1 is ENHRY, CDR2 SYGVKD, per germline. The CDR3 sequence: CAISESSSGNTIYF. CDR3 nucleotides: TGTGCCATCAGTGAAAGCAGCTCTGGAAACACCATATATTTT.

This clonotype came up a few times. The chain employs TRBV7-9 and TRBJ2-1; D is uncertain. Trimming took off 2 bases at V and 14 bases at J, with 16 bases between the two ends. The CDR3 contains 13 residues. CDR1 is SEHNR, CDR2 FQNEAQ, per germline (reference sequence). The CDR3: CASSLQSASYEFF. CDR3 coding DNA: TGTGCCAGCAGCTTACAGAGCGCTAGTTATGAGTTCTTC.

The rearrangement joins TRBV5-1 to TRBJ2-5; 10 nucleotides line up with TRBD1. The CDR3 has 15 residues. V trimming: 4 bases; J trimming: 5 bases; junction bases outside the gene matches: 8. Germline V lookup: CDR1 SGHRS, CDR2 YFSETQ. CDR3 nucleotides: TGCGCCAGCAGCGCCGGGACAGGGGCGGGCGAGACCCAGTACTTC. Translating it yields CASSAGTGAGETQYF.

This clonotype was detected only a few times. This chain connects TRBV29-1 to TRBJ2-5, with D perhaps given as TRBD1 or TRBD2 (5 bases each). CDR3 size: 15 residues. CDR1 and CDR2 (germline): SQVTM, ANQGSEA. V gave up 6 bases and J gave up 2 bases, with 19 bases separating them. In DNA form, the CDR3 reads TGCAGCGTAATAGGGACCCTACCAAGACAAGAGACCCAGTACTTC. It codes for CSVIGTLPRQETQYF.

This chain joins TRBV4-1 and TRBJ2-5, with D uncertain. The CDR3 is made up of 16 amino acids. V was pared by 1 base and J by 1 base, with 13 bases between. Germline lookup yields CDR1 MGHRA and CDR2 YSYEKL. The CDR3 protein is CASSQATVGIQETQYF. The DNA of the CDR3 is TGCGCCAGCAGCCAAGCTACAGTGGGGATCCAAGAGACCCAGTACTTC.

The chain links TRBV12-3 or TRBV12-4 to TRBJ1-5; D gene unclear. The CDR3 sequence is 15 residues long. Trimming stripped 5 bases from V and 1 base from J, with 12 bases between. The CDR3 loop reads CASSKRGSSNQPQHF. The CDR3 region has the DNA TGTGCCAGCAGTAAAAGAGGTTCCAGCAATCAGCCCCAGCATTTT.

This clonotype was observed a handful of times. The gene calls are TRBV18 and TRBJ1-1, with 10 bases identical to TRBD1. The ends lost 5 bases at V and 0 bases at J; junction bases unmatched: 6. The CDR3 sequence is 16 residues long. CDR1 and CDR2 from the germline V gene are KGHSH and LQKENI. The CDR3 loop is CASSERQGALNTEAFF. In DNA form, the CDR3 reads TGTGCCAGCTCAGAGAGACAGGGGGCCCTGAACACTGAAGCTTTCTTT.

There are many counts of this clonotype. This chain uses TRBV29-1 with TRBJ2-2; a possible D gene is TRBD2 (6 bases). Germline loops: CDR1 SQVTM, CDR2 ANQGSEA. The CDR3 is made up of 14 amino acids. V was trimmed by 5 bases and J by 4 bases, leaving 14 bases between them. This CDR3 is CSVTWGDITGELFF. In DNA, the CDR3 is TGCAGCGTTACCTGGGGGGATATCACCGGGGAGCTGTTTTTT.

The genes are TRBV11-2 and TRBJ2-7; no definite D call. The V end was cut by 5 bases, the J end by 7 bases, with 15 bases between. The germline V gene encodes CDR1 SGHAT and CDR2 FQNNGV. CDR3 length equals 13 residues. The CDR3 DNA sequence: TGTGCCAGCAGCCCCCACAGTCAGGAGGAGCAGTACTTC. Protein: CASSPHSQEEQYF.

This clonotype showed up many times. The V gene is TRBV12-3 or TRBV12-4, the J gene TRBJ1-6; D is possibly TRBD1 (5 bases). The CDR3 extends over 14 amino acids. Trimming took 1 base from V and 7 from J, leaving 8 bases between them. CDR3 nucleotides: TGTGCCAGCAGTTTAGGTGGGGGAAATTCACCCCTCCACTTT. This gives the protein CASSLGGGNSPLHF.

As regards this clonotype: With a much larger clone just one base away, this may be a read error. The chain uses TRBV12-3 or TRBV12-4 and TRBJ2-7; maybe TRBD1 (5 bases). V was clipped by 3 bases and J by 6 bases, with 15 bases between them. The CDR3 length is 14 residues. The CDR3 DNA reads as TGTGCCAGCAGTTTTGACAGCCTAAGGGGCGAGCAGTACTTC. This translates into CASSFDSLRGEQYF.

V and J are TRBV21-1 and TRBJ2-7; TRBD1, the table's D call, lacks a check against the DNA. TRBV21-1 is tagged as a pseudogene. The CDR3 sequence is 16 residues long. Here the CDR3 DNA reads TGTGCCAGCAGCAAAGGGCCGGGACAGGGTTCCTACGAGCAGTACTTC. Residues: CASSKGPGQGSYEQYF.

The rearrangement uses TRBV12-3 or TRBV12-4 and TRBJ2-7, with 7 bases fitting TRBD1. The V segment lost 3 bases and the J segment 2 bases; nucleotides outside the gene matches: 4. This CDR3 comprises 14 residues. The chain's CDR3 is CASSLQGETYEQYF. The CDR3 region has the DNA TGTGCCAGCAGTTTGCAGGGGGAAACCTACGAGCAGTACTTC.